The rows below give T cell receptor beta chains drawn from one sample of a study of blood T cells in healthy people across ages. TCRdb re-called the 5' RACE reads with MiXCR, one entry per CDR3 protein. The sample has a few hundred thousand distinct CDR3 sequences, around 27% seen once. These sequences were also reported in another study, on T cells of mothers and their children.

Specimen: blood. Receptor source: a boy aged 2 to 10 in good health. CDR3s include the opening cysteine and the closing phenylalanine or tryptophan. The order of the fields is CDR3 protein, CDR3 DNA, clone size, CDR3 length, V gene, D gene, J gene. The D gene is left open where the match is weak. Not all rows give a size; the values are once, few, many and, for expanded clones, a class.

CATTGAYEQYF,TGTGCCACGACAGGGGCCTACGAGCAGTACTTC,.,11,TRBV10-3,TRBD1,TRBJ2-7
CASSLGFGSGNSPLHF,TGTGCCAGCAGCTTAGGGTTTGGTTCGGGAAATTCACCCCTCCACTTT,.,16,TRBV7-9,.,TRBJ1-6
CASSQGGGDFYSGANVLTF,TGTGCCAGCAGCCAAGGTGGGGGAGACTTTTATTCTGGGGCCAACGTCCTGACTTTC,.,19,TRBV3-1,.,TRBJ2-6
CASSYSMGTLNTGELFF,TGTGCCAGCAGTTACTCTATGGGGACTCTGAACACCGGGGAGCTGTTTTTT,few,17,TRBV6-6,.,TRBJ2-2
CASRSDRGETQYF,TGTGCCAGCAGATCCGACAGGGGTGAGACCCAGTACTTC,many,13,TRBV12-3/TRBV12-4,TRBD1,TRBJ2-5
CASSQDEREGDEQYF,TGCGCCAGCAGCCAAGACGAGCGGGAGGGGGACGAGCAGTACTTC,few,15,TRBV4-3,TRBD2,TRBJ2-7
CATQTPGETQYF,TGTGCCACCCAGACGCCTGGGGAGACCCAGTACTTC,.,12,TRBV25-1,.,TRBJ2-5
CSVGRDSYEQYF,TGCAGCGTTGGAAGGGACTCCTACGAGCAGTACTTC,.,12,TRBV29-1,.,TRBJ2-7
CASSLDPDNTIYF,TGTGCCAGCAGCTTAGATCCAGACAACACCATATATTTT,few,13,TRBV7-9,.,TRBJ1-3
CASSLVQGPSSYNEQFF,TGTGCCAGCAGCTTGGTCCAGGGGCCCAGCTCCTACAATGAGCAGTTCTTC,.,17,TRBV5-5,.,TRBJ2-1
CASSLGDQRSPLHF,TGCGCCAGCAGCTTGGGTGACCAAAGATCACCCCTCCACTTT,.,14,TRBV5-1,.,TRBJ1-6
CASKNPTDRLAYGYTF,TGTGCCAGCAAGAATCCGACGGACCGGTTAGCATATGGCTACACCTTC,.,16,TRBV6-1,.,TRBJ1-2
CAIRVAGGELFF,TGTGCCATCAGGGTGGCCGGCGGGGAGCTGTTTTTT,few,12,TRBV10-3,.,TRBJ2-2
CASSVGRGETQYF,TGTGCCAGCAGTGTGGGCCGAGGGGAGACCCAGTACTTC,.,13,TRBV12-3/TRBV12-4,.,TRBJ2-5
CASSATSVGELFF,TGCGCCAGCAGTGCGACTTCCGTTGGGGAGCTGTTTTTT,.,13,TRBV10-2,.,TRBJ2-2
CASRTSGGQEETQYF,TGTGCCAGCAGGACCTCCGGGGGGCAGGAAGAGACCCAGTACTTC,few,15,TRBV7-9,.,TRBJ2-5
CASSKSKGAEQYF,TGTGCCAGCAGCAAGTCGAAGGGCGCCGAGCAGTACTTC,.,13,TRBV21-1,.,TRBJ2-7
CASSPERERYYEQYF,TGCGCCAGCAGCCCGGAGCGGGAGAGATACTACGAGCAGTACTTC,few,15,TRBV4-3,TRBD2,TRBJ2-7
CASSPLLGGETQYF,TGTGCCAGCAGCCCCCTCTTGGGGGGAGAGACCCAGTACTTC,few,14,TRBV6-6,.,TRBJ2-5
CASSLQGVRETQYF,TGTGCCAGCAGCCTACAGGGGGTGCGGGAGACCCAGTACTTC,.,14,TRBV7-9,TRBD1,TRBJ2-5
CASSHPRLADPQYF,TGTGCCAGCAGCCACCCCCGCTTGGCGGATCCGCAGTATTTT,once,14,TRBV3-1,.,TRBJ2-3
CASNLLRDTKNIQYF,TGTGCCAGCAATCTTCTCCGGGACACTAAAAACATTCAGTACTTC,.,15,TRBV6-2/TRBV6-3,.,TRBJ2-4
CASSPGDRGSYEQYF,TGTGCCAGCTCACCGGGGGACAGGGGGTCCTACGAGCAGTACTTC,.,15,TRBV18,TRBD1,TRBJ2-7
CASSHRGQEQPQHF,TGTGCCAGCAGTCACAGGGGGCAAGAACAGCCCCAGCATTTT,.,14,TRBV12-3/TRBV12-4,TRBD1,TRBJ1-5
CSVVVSGRNIQYF,TGCAGCGTTGTAGTTTCGGGGAGGAACATTCAGTACTTC,.,13,TRBV29-1,.,TRBJ2-4
CASSVESGKGYTF,TGTGCCAGCAGCGTAGAGTCCGGCAAGGGCTACACCTTC,.,13,TRBV9,.,TRBJ1-2
CARKAASYEQYF,TGTGCCAGGAAAGCCGCCTCCTACGAGCAGTACTTC,few,12,TRBV21-1,.,TRBJ2-7
CASSGRLGNIQYF,TGTGCCAGCAGTGGCAGGTTGGGGAACATTCAGTACTTC,.,13,TRBV6-1,.,TRBJ2-4
CASSRVLGTSGRTFRQFF,TGTGCCAGTAGTAGAGTCTTAGGGACTAGCGGGAGAACTTTCCGGCAGTTCTTC,few,18,TRBV19,TRBD2,TRBJ2-1
CASSFERVDTEAFF,TGTGCCAGCAGCTTCGAAAGGGTGGACACTGAAGCTTTCTTT,.,14,TRBV7-9,.,TRBJ1-1
CASSPVGLASSYEQYF,TGTGCCAGCAGCCCGGTAGGACTAGCTTCGTCCTACGAGCAGTACTTC,few,16,TRBV7-6,TRBD2,TRBJ2-7
CASSQEGVARGPYEQYF,TGCGCCAGCAGCCAGGAAGGGGTGGCCAGGGGACCCTACGAGCAGTACTTC,few,17,TRBV4-3,.,TRBJ2-7
CASSLYVSGELFF,TGTGCTAGCAGTCTATATGTATCCGGGGAGCTGTTTTTT,many,13,TRBV7-7,.,TRBJ2-2
CASSPRTGSPIYEQYF,TGCGCCAGCAGCCCTAGGACAGGGAGCCCTATCTACGAGCAGTACTTC,few,16,TRBV5-1,TRBD1,TRBJ2-7
CASSLKGGYNEQFF,TGTGCCAGCAGTTTAAAGGGGGGGTACAATGAGCAGTTCTTC,.,14,TRBV12-3/TRBV12-4,.,TRBJ2-1
CATSRDLGNIQYF,TGTGCCACCAGCAGAGATCTAGGAAACATTCAGTACTTC,few,13,TRBV15,.,TRBJ2-4
CASSLAGDSLWETQYF,TGTGCCAGCAGCTTAGCGGGGGACAGCCTTTGGGAGACCCAGTACTTC,few,16,TRBV7-9,TRBD1,TRBJ2-5
CASSEAGTGGLETQYF,TGTGCCAGCAGTGAAGCCGGGACAGGGGGCCTTGAGACCCAGTACTTC,.,16,TRBV2,TRBD1,TRBJ2-5
CSVGAGMNTEAFF,TGCAGCGTTGGGGCAGGGATGAACACTGAAGCTTTCTTT,few,13,TRBV29-1,.,TRBJ1-1
CASSEVREWKEQYF,TGTGCCAGCAGTGAAGTCAGGGAGTGGAAAGAGCAGTACTTC,.,14,TRBV6-1,.,TRBJ2-7
CASSQEWDEQFF,TGTGCCAGCAGCCAAGAGTGGGATGAGCAGTTCTTC,.,12,TRBV14,.,TRBJ2-1
CSARPGTSVQFF,TGCAGTGCTAGACCGGGGACTAGCGTACAGTTCTTC,.,12,TRBV20-1,TRBD2,TRBJ2-1
CASKGETQYF,TGTGCCAGCAAAGGAGAGACCCAGTACTTC,few,10,TRBV12-3/TRBV12-4,.,TRBJ2-5
CASKGLATNERLFF,TGTGCCAGCAAGGGACTTGCAACTAATGAAAGACTGTTTTTT,.,14,TRBV27,.,TRBJ1-4
CSAGGPYTDTQYF,TGCAGTGCGGGGGGGCCCTACACAGATACGCAGTATTTT,.,13,TRBV20-1,.,TRBJ2-3
CAWNRPSSYNEQFF,TGTGCCTGGAACAGGCCGAGCTCCTACAATGAGCAGTTCTTC,.,14,TRBV30,.,TRBJ2-1
CASSEISGTSSYGYTF,TGTGCCAGCAGTGAAATTTCCGGGACTTCAAGCTATGGCTACACCTTC,few,16,TRBV2,.,TRBJ1-2
CASSYAGTSSYEQYF,TGTGCCAGCAGTTATGCGGGAACCAGCTCCTACGAGCAGTACTTC,.,15,TRBV27,.,TRBJ2-7
CAISGSVEANSYEQYF,TGTGCCATCAGTGGTTCGGTAGAGGCTAACTCCTACGAGCAGTACTTC,.,16,TRBV10-3,.,TRBJ2-7
CSAKGSGNQETQYF,TGCAGTGCTAAAGGGTCAGGGAACCAAGAGACCCAGTACTTC,.,14,TRBV20-1,.,TRBJ2-5
CASSPNPLHF,TGTGCCAGCAGCCCGAACCCCCTCCACTTT,few,10,TRBV7-2,.,TRBJ1-6
CSASPASRTHRRPETQYF,TGCAGTGCCAGCCCCGCGTCCAGGACACATAGAAGACCGGAGACCCAGTACTTC,few,18,TRBV20-1,.,TRBJ2-5
CASSPPSGGSRELFF,TGTGCCAGCAGCCCTCCTAGCGGGGGGTCCCGGGAGCTGTTTTTT,.,15,TRBV7-2,TRBD2,TRBJ2-2